This T cell receptor (beta chain) was captured by sequencing in a study of neoadjuvant anti-PD-1 for oral cavity cancer. Study in general: Patients without progression received a fourth nivolumab dose around day 43, then surgical resection on days 50-56.

The V and J ends lost 8 bases and 5 bases respectively, with 16 bases between them. Per the germline V gene, CDR1 is GTSNPN and CDR2 is SVGIG (reference sequence). CDR3 size: 12 residues. By proportion, this clone is medium-sized (0.01 to 0.1%). Libraries were prepared by immunoSEQ multiplex PCR; TCRdb keeps only in-frame clonotypes and omits some of them. Here the sample spans tens of thousands of clones, approximately 27% being singletons. Sample time point: after neoadjuvant nivolumab, at surgical resection. This sequence joins TRBV30 and TRBJ2-7; no reliable D call. The sample was tumor tissue, taken after nivolumab (anti-PD-1) treatment. This TCR was recovered from a person between 40 and 79 years old with oral cavity squamous cell carcinoma. CDR3: CARKGAANEQYF. The CDR3 region has the DNA TGTGCCCGAAAAGGTGCGGCCAACGAGCAGTACTTC.